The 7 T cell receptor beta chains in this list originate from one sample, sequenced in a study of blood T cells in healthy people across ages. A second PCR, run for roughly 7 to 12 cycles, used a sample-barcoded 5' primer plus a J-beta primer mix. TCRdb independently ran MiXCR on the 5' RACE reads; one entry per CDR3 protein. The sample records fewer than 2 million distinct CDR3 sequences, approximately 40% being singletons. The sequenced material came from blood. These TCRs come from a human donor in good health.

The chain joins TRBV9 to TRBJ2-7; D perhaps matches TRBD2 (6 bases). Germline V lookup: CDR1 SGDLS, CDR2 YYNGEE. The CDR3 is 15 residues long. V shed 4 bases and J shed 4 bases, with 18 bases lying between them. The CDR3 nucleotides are TGTGCCAGCAGCCAGGATGGAGGGGCTTTTTACGAGCAGTACTTC. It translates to CASSQDGGAFYEQYF.

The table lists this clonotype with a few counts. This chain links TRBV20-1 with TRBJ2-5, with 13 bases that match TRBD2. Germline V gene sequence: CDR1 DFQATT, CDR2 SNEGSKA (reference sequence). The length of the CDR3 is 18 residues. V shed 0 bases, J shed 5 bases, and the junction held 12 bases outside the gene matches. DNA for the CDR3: TGCAGTGCTAGAGATTCTCGACTAGCGGGGGGCCGGGGCGAGACCCAGTACTTC. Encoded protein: CSARDSRLAGGRGETQYF.

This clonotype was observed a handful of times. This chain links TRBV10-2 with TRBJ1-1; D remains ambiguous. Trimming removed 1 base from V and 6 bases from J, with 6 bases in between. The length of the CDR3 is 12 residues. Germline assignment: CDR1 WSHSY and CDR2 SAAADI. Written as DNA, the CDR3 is TGCGCCAGCAGTGAGTATAGGTCTGAAGCTTTCTTT. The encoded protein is CASSEYRSEAFF.

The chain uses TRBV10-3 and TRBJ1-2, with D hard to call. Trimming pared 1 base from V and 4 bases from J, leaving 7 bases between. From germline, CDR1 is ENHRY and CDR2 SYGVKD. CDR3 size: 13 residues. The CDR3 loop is CAISELGSYGYTF. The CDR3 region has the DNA TGTGCCATCAGTGAGTTGGGCAGCTATGGCTACACCTTC.

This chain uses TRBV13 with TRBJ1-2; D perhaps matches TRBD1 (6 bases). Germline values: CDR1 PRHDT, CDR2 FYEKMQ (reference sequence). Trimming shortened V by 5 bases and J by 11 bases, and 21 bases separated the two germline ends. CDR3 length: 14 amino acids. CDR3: CASSAAERGETYTF. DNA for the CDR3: TGTGCCAGCAGCGCCGCAGAGAGGGGGGAAACTTACACCTTC.

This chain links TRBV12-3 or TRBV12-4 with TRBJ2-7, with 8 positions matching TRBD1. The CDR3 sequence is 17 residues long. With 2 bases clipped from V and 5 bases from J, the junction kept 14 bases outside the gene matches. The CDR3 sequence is CASSLSRGSGGSDEQYF. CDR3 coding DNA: TGTGCCAGCAGTTTATCACGGGGGTCAGGGGGCTCGGACGAGCAGTACTTC.

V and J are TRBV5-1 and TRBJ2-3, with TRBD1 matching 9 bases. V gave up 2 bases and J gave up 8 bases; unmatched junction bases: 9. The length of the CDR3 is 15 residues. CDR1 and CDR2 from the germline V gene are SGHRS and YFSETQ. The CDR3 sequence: CASSLSTGGRGTQYF. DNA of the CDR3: TGCGCCAGCAGCTTATCGACAGGGGGTCGGGGTACGCAGTATTTT.